Reported below is one T cell receptor (beta chain). The sample is drawn from a study of blood T cell repertoires in COVID-19. The wider study: Whether acute or convalescent, the COVID-19 samples came from the United States, Italy and Spain. PBMCs, B-cell-depleted T cells, or T cells were the source of the cDNA or gDNA that made up the material.

Original processing notes: The assay estimated nucleated cells by amplifying reference gene primers. This table comes from immunoSEQ multiplex PCR, and its TCRdb copy is limited to in-frame clones, with some not included. The V and J calls and clone size were taken over from that table, and D and trimming were inferred from the DNA. The table has around 100,000 clones, roughly 84% seen once. This CDR3 comprises 13 residues. Germline V gene sequence: CDR1 LNHDA, CDR2 SQIVND (reference sequence). The V gene lost 3 bases and the J gene lost 7 bases, with 12 bases spanning the gap. This sequence was found in a woman in her thirties or forties with acute or convalescent COVID-19. The chain is built from TRBV19 and TRBJ1-2, with D maybe TRBD1 (5 bases). The sample consisted of peripheral blood. The CDR3 reads CASSIEQVSGYTF. The CDR3 DNA reads TGTGCCAGTAGTATTGAACAGGTTTCTGGCTACACCTTC.